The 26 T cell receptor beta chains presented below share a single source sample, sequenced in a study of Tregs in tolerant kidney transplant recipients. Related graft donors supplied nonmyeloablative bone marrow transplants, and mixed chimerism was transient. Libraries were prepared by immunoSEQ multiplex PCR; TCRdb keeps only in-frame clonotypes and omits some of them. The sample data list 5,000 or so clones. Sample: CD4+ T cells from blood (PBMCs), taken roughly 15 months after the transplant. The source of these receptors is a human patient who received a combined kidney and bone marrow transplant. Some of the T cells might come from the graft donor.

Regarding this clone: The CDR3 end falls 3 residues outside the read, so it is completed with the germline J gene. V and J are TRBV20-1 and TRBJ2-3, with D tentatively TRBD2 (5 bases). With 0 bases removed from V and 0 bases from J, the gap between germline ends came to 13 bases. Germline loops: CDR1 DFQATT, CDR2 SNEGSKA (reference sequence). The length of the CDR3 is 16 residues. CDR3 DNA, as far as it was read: TGCAGTGCTAGAGATGGGCGGGCATCTAGCACAGATACG. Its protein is CSARDGRASSTDT. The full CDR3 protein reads CSARDGRASSTDTQYF.

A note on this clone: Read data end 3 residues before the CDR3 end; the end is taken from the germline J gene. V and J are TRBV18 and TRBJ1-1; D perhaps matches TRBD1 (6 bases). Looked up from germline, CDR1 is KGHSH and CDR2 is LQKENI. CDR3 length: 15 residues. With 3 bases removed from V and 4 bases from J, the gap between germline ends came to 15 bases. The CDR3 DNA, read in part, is TGTGCCAGCTCACCTGGGGGATCCAGGGGCACTGAA. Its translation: CASSPGGSRGTE. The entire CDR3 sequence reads CASSPGGSRGTEAFF.

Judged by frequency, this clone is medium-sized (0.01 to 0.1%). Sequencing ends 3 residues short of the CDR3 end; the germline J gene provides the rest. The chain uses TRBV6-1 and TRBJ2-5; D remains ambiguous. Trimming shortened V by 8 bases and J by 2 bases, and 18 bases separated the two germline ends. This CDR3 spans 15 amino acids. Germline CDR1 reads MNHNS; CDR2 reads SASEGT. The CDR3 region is CASRGNKGLQETQYF. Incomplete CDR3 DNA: TGTGCCAGCCGTGGTAATAAGGGCCTTCAAGAGACC.

Here the CDR3 reads CSARTGHTDTQYF. The covered CDR3 bases are TGCAGTGCTAGGACAGGACACACAGATACG. The rearrangement joins TRBV20-1 to TRBJ2-3; D may be TRBD1 (6 bases). The DNA ends 3 residues before the CDR3 does, and the rest of the CDR3 is filled in from the germline J gene. Germline V gene sequence: CDR1 DFQATT, CDR2 SNEGSKA (reference sequence). CDR3 length: 13 amino acids. V was shortened by 3 bases and J by 2 bases, with 9 bases between the two germline ends.

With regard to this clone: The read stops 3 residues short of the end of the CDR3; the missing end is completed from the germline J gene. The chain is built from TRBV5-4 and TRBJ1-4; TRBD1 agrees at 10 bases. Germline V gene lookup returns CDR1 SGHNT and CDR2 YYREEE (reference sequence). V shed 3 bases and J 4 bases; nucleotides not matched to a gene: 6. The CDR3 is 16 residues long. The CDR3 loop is CASSSRTGGINEKLFF. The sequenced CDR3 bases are TGTGCCAGCAGCTCGCGGACAGGGGGAATTAATGAAAAA.

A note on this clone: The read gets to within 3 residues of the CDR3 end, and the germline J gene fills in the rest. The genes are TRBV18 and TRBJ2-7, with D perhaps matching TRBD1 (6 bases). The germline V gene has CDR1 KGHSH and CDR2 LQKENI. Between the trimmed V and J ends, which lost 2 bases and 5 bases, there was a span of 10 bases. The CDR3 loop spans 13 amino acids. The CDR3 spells CASSPGGSDEQYF. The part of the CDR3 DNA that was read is TGTGCCAGCTCACCAGGGGGCTCGGACGAG.

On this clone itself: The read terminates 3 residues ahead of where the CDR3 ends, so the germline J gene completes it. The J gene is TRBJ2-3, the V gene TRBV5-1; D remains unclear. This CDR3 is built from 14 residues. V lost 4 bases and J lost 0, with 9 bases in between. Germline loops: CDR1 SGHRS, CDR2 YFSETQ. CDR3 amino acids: CASSKQESTDTQYF. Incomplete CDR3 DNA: TGCGCCAGCAGCAAGCAGGAGAGCACAGATACG. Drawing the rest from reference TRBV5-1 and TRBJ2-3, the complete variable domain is KAGVTQTPRYLIKTRGQQVTLSCSPISGHRSVSWYQQTPGQGLQFLFEYFSETQRNKGNFPGRFSGRQFSNSRSEMNVSTLELGDSALYLCASSKQESTDTQYFGPGTRLTVL.

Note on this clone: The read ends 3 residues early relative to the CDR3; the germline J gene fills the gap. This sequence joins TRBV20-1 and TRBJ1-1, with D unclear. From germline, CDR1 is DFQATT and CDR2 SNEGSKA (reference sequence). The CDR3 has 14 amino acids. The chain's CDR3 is CSLENWRGDTEAFF. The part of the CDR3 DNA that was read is TGCAGCTTAGAAAACTGGCGGGGAGACACTGAA.

CDR3 DNA (partial): TGCGCCAGCAGTGAGTCAGACAGGGGGGTGGATACG. It yields the protein CASSESDRGVDT. The full-length CDR3 reads as CASSESDRGVDTQYF. V is TRBV10-2 and J is TRBJ2-3, with TRBD1 matching 9 bases. The read terminates 3 residues ahead of where the CDR3 ends, so the germline J gene completes it. The J segment lost 6 bases and the V segment lost 0 bases, leaving 4 bases of the junction unmatched. The CDR3 runs to 15 residues. The V gene's germline CDR1 is WSHSY and CDR2 SAAADI.

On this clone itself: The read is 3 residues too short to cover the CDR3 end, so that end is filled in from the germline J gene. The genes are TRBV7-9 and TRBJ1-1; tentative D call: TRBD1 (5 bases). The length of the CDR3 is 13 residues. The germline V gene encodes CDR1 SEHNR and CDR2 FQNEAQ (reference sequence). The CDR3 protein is CASSLSRQTEAFF. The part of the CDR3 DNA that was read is TGTGCCAGCAGCTTATCCCGACAGACGGAA.

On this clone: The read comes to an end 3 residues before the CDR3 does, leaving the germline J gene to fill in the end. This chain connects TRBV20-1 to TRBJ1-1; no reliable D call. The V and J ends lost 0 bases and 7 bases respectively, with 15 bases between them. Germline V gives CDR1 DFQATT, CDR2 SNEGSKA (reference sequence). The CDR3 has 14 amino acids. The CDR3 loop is CSAREQRVAGEAFF. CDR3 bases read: TGCAGTGCTAGAGAACAAAGGGTGGCGGGTGAA.

Partial CDR3 DNA: TGCGCCAGCAGGAGGGGGACAGTCTACAATGAG. Translating gives CASRRGTVYNE. The entire CDR3 protein reads CASRRGTVYNEQFF. The V call is TRBV10-1, the J call TRBJ2-1, with TRBD1 matching 7 bases. The DNA ends 3 residues before the CDR3 does, and the rest of the CDR3 is filled in from the germline J gene. Germline loops: CDR1 WNHNN, CDR2 SYGVQD (reference sequence). The CDR3 loop spans 14 amino acids. Trimming removed 6 bases from V and 3 bases from J; junction bases left unmatched: 5.

CDR3 sequence: CASSLVRGAQPQHF. Partial CDR3 DNA: TGTGCCAGCAGCTTAGTTCGGGGGGCACAGCCC. The V call is TRBV7-2, the J call TRBJ1-5; maybe TRBD1 (6 bases). The read gets to within 3 residues of the CDR3 end, and the germline J gene fills in the rest. The CDR3 extends over 14 amino acids. CDR1 and CDR2 from the germline V gene are SGHTA and FQGNSA. Trimming took 1 base from V and 7 from J, leaving 11 bases between them.

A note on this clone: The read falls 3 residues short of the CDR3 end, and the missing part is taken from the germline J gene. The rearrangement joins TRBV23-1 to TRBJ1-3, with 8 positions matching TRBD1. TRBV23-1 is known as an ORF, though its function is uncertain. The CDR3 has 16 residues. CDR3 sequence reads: CASSPHGQGRPIAIYF. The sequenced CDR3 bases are TGCGCCAGCAGTCCTCACGGACAGGGTCGGCCTATCGCC.

Partial CDR3 DNA: TGTGCCAGCAGTGAACAGGGCCGGAACACTGAA. Protein sequence: CASSEQGRNTE. The entire CDR3 sequence reads CASSEQGRNTEAFF. The chain uses TRBV2 and TRBJ1-1, with a tentative D call TRBD1 (5 bases). The read halts 3 residues ahead of the CDR3 end, with the missing end drawn from the germline J gene. Between the trimmed V and J ends, which lost 2 bases and 1 base, there was a span of 8 bases. Germline values: CDR1 SNHLY, CDR2 FYNNEI. CDR3 length: 14 residues.

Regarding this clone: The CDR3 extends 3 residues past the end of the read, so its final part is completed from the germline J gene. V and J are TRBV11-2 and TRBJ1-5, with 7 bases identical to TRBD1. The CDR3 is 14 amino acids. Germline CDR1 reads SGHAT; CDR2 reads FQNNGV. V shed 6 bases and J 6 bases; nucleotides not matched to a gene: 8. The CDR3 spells CASRQTGFPQPQHF. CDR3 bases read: TGTGCCAGCAGACAGACAGGGTTTCCTCAGCCC.

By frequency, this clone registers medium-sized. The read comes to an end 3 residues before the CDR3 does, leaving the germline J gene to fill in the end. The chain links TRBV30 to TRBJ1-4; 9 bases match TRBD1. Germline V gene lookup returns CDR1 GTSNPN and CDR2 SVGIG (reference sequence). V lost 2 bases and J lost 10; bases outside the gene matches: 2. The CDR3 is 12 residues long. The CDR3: CAWSPTGGKLFF. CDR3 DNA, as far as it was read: TGTGCCTGGAGTCCGACAGGGGGAAAA.

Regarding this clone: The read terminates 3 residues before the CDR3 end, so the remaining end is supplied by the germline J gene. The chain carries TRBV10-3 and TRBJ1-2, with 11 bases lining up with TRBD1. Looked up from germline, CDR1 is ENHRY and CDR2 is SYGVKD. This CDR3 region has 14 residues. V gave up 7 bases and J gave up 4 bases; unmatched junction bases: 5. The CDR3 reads CAIIPGQGGYGYTF. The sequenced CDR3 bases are TGTGCCATCATTCCGGGACAGGGGGGCTATGGC.

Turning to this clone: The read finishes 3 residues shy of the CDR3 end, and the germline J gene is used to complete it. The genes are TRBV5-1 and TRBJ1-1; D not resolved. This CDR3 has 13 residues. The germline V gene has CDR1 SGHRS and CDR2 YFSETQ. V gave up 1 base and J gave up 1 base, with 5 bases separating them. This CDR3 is CASSLTGNTEAFF. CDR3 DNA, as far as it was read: TGCGCCAGCAGCTTGACCGGGAACACTGAA. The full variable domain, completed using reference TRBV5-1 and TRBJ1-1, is KAGVTQTPRYLIKTRGQQVTLSCSPISGHRSVSWYQQTPGQGLQFLFEYFSETQRNKGNFPGRFSGRQFSNSRSEMNVSTLELGDSALYLCASSLTGNTEAFFGQGTRLTVV.

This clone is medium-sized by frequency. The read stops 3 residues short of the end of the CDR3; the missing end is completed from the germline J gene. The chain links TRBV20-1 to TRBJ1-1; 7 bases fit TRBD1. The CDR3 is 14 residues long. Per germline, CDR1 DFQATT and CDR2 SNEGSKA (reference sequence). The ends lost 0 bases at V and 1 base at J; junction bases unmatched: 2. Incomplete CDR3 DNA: TGCAGTGCTAGAGATTACAGGGGGAACACTGAA. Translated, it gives CSARDYRGNTE. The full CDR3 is CSARDYRGNTEAFF.

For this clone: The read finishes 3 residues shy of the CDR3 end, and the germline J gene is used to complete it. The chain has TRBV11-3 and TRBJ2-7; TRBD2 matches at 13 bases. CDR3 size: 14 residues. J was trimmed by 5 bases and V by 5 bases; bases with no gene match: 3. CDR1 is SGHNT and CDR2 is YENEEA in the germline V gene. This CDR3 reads CASSPGLAGDEQYF. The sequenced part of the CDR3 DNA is TGTGCCAGCAGCCCCGGACTAGCGGGAGACGAG.

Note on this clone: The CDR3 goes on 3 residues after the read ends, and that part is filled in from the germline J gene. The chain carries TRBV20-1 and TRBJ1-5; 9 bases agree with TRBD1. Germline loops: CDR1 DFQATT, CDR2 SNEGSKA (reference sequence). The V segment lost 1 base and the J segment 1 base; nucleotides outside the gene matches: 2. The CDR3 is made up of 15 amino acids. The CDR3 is CSARVGTGSNQPQHF. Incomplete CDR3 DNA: TGCAGTGCTAGAGTCGGGACAGGGAGCAATCAGCCC.

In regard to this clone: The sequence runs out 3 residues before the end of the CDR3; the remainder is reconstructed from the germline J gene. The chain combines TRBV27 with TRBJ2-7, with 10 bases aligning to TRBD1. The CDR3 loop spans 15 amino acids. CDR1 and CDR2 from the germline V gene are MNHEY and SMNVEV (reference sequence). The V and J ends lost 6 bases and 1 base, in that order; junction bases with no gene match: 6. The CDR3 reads CASSRQGAMSYEQYF. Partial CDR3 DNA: TGTGCCAGCAGCCGACAGGGGGCGATGTCCTACGAG.

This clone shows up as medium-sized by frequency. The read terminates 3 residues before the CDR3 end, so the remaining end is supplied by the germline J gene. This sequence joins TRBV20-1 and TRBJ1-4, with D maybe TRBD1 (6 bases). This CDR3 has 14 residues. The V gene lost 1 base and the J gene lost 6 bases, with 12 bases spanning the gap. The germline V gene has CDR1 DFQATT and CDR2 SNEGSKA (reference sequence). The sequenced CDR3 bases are TGCAGTGCTAGAGGCAGGGGAGGTTATGAAAAA. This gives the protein CSARGRGGYEK. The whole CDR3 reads CSARGRGGYEKLFF.

CDR3 DNA (partial): TGCAGTGCTAACCGGCTTGGGAGCGGGGGGCATCATACG. Translating it yields CSANRLGSGGHHT. The entire CDR3 is CSANRLGSGGHHTQYF. The chain recombines TRBV20-1 with TRBJ2-3; 9 bases are shared with TRBD2. The read halts 3 residues ahead of the CDR3 end, with the missing end drawn from the germline J gene. After removal of 4 bases from V and 7 bases from J, the junction contained 15 bases not matched to a gene. CDR1 is DFQATT, CDR2 SNEGSKA, per germline (reference sequence). CDR3 length equals 16 residues.

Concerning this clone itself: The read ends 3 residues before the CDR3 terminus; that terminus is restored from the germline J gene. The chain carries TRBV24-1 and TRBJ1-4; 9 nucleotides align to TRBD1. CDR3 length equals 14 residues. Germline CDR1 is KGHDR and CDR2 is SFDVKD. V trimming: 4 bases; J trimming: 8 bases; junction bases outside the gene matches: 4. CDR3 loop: CATSESGTGEKLFF. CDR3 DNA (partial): TGTGCCACCAGTGAGTCCGGGACAGGGGAAAAA.